This TCR beta chain was found in a study of shared clonotypes between healthy human individuals. Findings and caveats of the study: Measured sharing among donors was expected to vary with sequencing depth.

With respect to this clone: Its antigen is as yet unknown.

Assay runs were performed at deep level. Libraries were prepared by immunoSEQ multiplex PCR; TCRdb keeps only in-frame clonotypes and omits some of them. The data show over a million clones, over 95% seen once. The receptor's source is a young man in good health. The material sequenced was naive CD4+ T cells sorted from blood. Subset in this sample: CD45RA+ positively selected.

CDR3 sequence: CASSEGTGREQFF. The CDR3 region has the DNA TGTGCCAGCAGCGAGGGGACAGGGCGAGAGCAGTTCTTC. The chain couples TRBV2 to TRBJ2-1; 9 bases line up with TRBD1. The V gene's germline CDR1 is SNHLY and CDR2 FYNNEI. The CDR3 spans 13 residues. Trimming removed 6 bases from V and 10 bases from J; junction bases left unmatched: 7.